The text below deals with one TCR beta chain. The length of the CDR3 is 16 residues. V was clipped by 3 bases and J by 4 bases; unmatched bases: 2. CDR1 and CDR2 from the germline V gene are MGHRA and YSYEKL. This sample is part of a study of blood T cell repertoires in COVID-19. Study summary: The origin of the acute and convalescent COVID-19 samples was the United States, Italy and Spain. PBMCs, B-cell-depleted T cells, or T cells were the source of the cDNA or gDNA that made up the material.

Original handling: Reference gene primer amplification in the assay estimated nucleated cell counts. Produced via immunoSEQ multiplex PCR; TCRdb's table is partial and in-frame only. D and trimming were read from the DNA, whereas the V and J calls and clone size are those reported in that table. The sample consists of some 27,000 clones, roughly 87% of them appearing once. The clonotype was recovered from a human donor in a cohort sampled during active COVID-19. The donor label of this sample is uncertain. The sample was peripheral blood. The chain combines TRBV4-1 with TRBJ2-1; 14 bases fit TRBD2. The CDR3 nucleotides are TGCGCCAGCAGCCAGACTAGCGGGGGGGCATACAATGAGCAGTTCTTC. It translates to CASSQTSGGAYNEQFF.